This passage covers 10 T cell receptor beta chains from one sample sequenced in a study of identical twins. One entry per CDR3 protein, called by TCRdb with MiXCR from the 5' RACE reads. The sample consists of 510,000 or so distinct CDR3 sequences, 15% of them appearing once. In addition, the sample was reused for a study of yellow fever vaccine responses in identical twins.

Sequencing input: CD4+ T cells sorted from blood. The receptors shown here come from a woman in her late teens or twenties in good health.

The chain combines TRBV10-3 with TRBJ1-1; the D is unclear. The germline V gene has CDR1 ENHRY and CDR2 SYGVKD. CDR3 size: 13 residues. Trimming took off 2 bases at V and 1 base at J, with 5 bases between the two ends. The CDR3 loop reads CAISEVRNTEAFF. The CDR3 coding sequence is TGTGCCATCAGTGAGGTTCGGAACACTGAAGCTTTCTTT.

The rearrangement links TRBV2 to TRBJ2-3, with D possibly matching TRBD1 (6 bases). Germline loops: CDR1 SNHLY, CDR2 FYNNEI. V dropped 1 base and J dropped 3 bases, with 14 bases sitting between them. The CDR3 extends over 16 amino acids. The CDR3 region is CASSEEMTGETDTQYF. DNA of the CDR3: TGTGCCAGCAGTGAAGAGATGACAGGAGAGACAGATACGCAGTATTTT.

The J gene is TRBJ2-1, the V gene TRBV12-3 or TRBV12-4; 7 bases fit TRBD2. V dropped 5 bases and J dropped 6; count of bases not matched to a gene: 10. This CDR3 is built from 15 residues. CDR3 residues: CASSPASGIGNEQFF. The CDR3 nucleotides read TGTGCCAGCAGTCCGGCTAGCGGTATAGGCAATGAGCAGTTCTTC.

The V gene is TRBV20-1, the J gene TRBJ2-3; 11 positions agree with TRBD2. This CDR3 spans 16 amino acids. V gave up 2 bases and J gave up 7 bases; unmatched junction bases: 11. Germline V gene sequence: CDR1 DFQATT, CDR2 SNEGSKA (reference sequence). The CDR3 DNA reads TGCAGTGCTAGATTACCGGGACTAGCGGAGGGAAATACGCAGTATTTT. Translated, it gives CSARLPGLAEGNTQYF.

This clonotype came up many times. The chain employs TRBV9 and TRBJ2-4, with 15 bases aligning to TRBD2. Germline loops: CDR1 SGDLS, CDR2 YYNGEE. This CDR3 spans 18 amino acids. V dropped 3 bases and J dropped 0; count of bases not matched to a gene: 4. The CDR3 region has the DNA TGTGCCAGCAGCGGAGGACTAGCGGGGGGGACAGCCAAAAACATTCAGTACTTC. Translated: CASSGGLAGGTAKNIQYF.

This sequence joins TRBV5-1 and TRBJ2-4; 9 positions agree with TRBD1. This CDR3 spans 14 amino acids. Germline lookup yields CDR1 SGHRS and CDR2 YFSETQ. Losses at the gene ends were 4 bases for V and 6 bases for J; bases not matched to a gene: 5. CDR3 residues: CASSPLQGANIQYF. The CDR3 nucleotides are TGCGCCAGCAGCCCCCTACAGGGGGCAAACATTCAGTACTTC.

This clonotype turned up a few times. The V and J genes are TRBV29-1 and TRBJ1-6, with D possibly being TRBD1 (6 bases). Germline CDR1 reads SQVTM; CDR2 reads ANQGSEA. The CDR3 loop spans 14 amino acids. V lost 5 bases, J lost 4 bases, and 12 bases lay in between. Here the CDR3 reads CSVIDGTYNSPLHF. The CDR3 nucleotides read TGCAGCGTTATTGACGGGACATATAATTCACCCCTCCACTTT. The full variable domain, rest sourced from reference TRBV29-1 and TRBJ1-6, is SAVISQKPSRDICQRGTSLTIQCQVDSQVTMMFWYRQQPGQSLTLIATANQGSEATYESGFVIDKFPISRPNLTFSTLTVSNMSPEDSSIYLCSVIDGTYNSPLHFGNGTRLTVT.

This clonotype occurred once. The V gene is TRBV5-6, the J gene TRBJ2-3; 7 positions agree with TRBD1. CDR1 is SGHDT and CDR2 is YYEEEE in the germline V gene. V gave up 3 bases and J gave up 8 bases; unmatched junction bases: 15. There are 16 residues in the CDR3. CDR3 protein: CASSYQTGIPLSTQYF. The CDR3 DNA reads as TGTGCCAGCAGCTACCAGACAGGGATCCCCCTAAGTACGCAGTATTTT.

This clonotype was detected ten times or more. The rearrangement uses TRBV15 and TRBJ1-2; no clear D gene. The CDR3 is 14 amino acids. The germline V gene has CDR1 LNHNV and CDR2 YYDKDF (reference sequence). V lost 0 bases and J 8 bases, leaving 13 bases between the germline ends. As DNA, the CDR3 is TGTGCCACCAGCAGAGATCAGAACAGTCAAGGCTACACCTTC. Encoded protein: CATSRDQNSQGYTF.

CDR3 in DNA: TGCGCCAGCAGCTTGGACAGGGGGCACACTGAAGCTTTCTTT. Protein sequence: CASSLDRGHTEAFF. This sequence joins TRBV5-1 and TRBJ1-1, with 9 bases identical to TRBD1. Germline V gene lookup returns CDR1 SGHRS and CDR2 YFSETQ. This CDR3 contains 14 residues. V shed 0 bases, J shed 3 bases, and the junction held 0 bases outside the gene matches.